This record concerns one T cell receptor (beta chain) sequence. This sample stems from a study of cytomegalovirus exposure and HLA in healthy donors. 60 Vbeta and 13 Jbeta primers were used in PCR. Some clones are missing from TCRdb's copy, which holds only in-frame ones; the method was immunoSEQ multiplex PCR. The data contain just under 70,000 clones, about 81% of them singletons. The sequence derives from a human donor in good health. The sequenced material came from PBMCs.

The DNA for the CDR3 is TGTGCCAGCAGCTTAGCGGGAGAAATAAATGAAAAACTGTTTTTT. Translating gives CASSLAGEINEKLFF. The gene calls are TRBV7-2 and TRBJ1-4; D is undetermined. Trimming took 0 bases from V and 5 from J, leaving 10 bases between them. Germline lookup yields CDR1 SGHTA and CDR2 FQGNSA. The CDR3 has 15 amino acids.